This note documents a single T cell receptor beta chain sequence. Its antigen is undetermined. 13 Jbeta primers and 60 Vbeta primers were used for the PCR. The protocol was immunoSEQ multiplex PCR, while the TCRdb copy is restricted to in-frame clones and leaves out a portion. The sample shows about 120,000 clones, 75% to 85% of them seen only once. These data originate in a study of cytomegalovirus exposure and HLA in healthy donors. Per germline, CDR1 MNHEY and CDR2 SVGAGI. CDR3 length equals 15 residues. The donors comprised healthy bone marrow donors. Findings of the study overall: Most observed TCR sequences were rare, whereas some public TCRs were detected in many donors. The study flagged about 150 TCR beta chains as cytomegalovirus-associated. In terms of immune exposure information, only CMV serostatus was available.

The source material was PBMCs. The chain links TRBV6-5 to TRBJ2-5; 10 bases map to TRBD2. The assigned J gene may be wrong: the sequence end matches TRBJ2-7 better. The origin of this receptor is a man aged 25 to 45 in good health and CMV-seronegative. CDR3: CASSYFASGSYEQYF. DNA for the CDR3: TGTGCCAGCAGTTACTTTGCTAGCGGGAGTTACGAGCAGTACTTC.